The clone carrying this T cell receptor (beta chain) was seen a single time. Its antigen remains unknown. This CDR3 is 15 amino acids long. Per the germline V gene, CDR1 is SGHTA and CDR2 is FQGNSA. Trimming cost V 4 bases and J 8 bases; bases outside gene matches: 10. The sample is drawn from a study of OX40 agonist ivuxolimab in advanced cancers. Study summary: A mean age of approximately 64 years, range 23 to 79, was recorded, and under 85% were male. Overall study findings and caveats: Partly responding patients at 0.1-3.0 mg/kg showed some of the smallest clonal expansion. Nonresponders, in some cases, also had low normalized T-cell clonal expansion.

TCRdb's table, derived via immunoSEQ multiplex PCR, lists solely in-frame clones and lacks some. The data show some 70,000 clones, roughly 90% seen once. The sequencing used CD4+ or CD8+ T cells sorted from blood, collected in a trial of the OX40 agonist ivuxolimab. The chain carries TRBV7-2 and TRBJ2-4, with 8 positions matching TRBD1. This clonotype was obtained from an adult with an advanced solid tumor such as melanoma, head and neck, liver or kidney cancer. The CDR3 loop reads CASSYQGANLDIQYF. The CDR3 DNA reads as TGTGCCAGCAGCTATCAGGGGGCGAATTTAGACATTCAGTACTTC.